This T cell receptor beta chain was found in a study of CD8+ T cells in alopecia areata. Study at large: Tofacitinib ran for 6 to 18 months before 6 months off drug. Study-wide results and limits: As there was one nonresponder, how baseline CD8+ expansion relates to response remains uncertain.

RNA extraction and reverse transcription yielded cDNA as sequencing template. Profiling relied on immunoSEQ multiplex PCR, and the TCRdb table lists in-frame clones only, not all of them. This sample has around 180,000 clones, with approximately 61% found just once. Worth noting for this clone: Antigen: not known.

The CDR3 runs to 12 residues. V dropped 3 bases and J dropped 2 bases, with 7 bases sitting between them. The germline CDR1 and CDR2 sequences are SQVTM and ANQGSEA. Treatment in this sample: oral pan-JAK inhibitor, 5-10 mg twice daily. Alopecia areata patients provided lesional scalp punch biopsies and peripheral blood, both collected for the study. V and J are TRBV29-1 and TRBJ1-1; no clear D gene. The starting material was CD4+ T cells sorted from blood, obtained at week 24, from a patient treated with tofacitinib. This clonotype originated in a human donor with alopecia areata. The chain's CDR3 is CSVDGINTEAFF. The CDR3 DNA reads TGCAGCGTTGACGGGATTAACACTGAAGCTTTCTTT.